Shown below are 30 T cell receptor beta chains from a single sample sequenced in a study of OX40 agonist ivuxolimab in advanced cancers. Assay used: immunoSEQ multiplex PCR; TCRdb lists only in-frame clones, some missing. The sample contains roughly 28,000 clones, roughly 80% of which appear only once. The source material was CD4+ or CD8+ T cells sorted from blood, sampled in a trial of the OX40 agonist ivuxolimab. All receptors come from an adult with an advanced solid tumor such as melanoma, head and neck, liver or kidney cancer.

The chain carries TRBV29-1 and TRBJ2-7; 8 positions match TRBD1. The CDR3 loop spans 14 amino acids. After removal of 6 bases from V and 0 bases from J, the junction contained 7 bases not matched to a gene. From germline, CDR1 is SQVTM and CDR2 ANQGSEA. CDR3 amino acids: CSVEGQESSYEQYF. The CDR3 nucleotides read TGCAGCGTAGAGGGACAGGAGAGCTCCTACGAGCAGTACTTC.

The chain carries TRBV5-6 and TRBJ1-2, with D perhaps matching TRBD1 (5 bases). The CDR3 contains 15 residues. V was cut by 4 bases and J by 6 bases, with 19 bases left in between. CDR1 and CDR2 (germline): SGHDT, YYEEEE. Written as DNA, the CDR3 is TGTGCCAGCAGCACCGGGGTATATTTGGGACATGGCTACACCTTC. Residues: CASSTGVYLGHGYTF.

The V gene is TRBV13, the J gene TRBJ1-6; D gene uncertain. Germline loops: CDR1 PRHDT, CDR2 FYEKMQ (reference sequence). Trimming cost V 3 bases and J 8 bases, with 5 bases left between them. This CDR3 has 12 residues. The CDR3 spells CASSFKDSPLHF. DNA of the CDR3: TGTGCCAGCAGCTTTAAGGATTCACCCCTCCACTTT.

The chain recombines TRBV7-9 with TRBJ1-5, with D maybe TRBD1 (6 bases). The CDR3 covers 15 residues. Trimming took off 5 bases at V and 4 bases at J, with 15 bases between the two ends. Germline V gives CDR1 SEHNR, CDR2 FQNEAQ (reference sequence). CDR3 nucleotides: TGTGCCAGCAGCCCCCGTGACAGGTGGAATCAGCCCCAGCATTTT. Amino acids: CASSPRDRWNQPQHF.

The V gene is TRBV13, the J gene TRBJ1-1; D not resolved. Germline CDR1 PRHDT, CDR2 FYEKMQ (reference sequence). The CDR3 is 15 amino acids. The V end was cut by 0 bases, the J end by 1 base, with 9 bases between. The CDR3 loop is CASSLGHARNTEAFF. In DNA, the CDR3 is TGTGCCAGCAGCTTAGGCCACGCCCGGAACACTGAAGCTTTCTTT.

V and J are TRBV7-2 and TRBJ1-1, with 7 bases matching TRBD1. In germline, CDR1 is SGHTA, CDR2 FQGNSA. The CDR3 totals 11 residues. Trimming at V came to 4 bases and at J to 11 bases, leaving 4 bases not matched to a gene. The CDR3 nucleotides are TGTGCCAGCAGCTCCGACAGGGCTGCTTTCTTT. Its protein is CASSSDRAAFF. The whole variable domain, remainder taken from reference TRBV7-2 and TRBJ1-1, is GAGVSQSPSNKVTEKGKDVELRCDPISGHTALYWYRQSLGQGLEFLIYFQGNSAPDKSGLPSDRFSAERTGGSVSTLTIQRTQQEDSAVYLCASSSDRAAFFGQGTRLTVV.

This chain connects TRBV11-1 to TRBJ1-5; 8 nucleotides align to TRBD1. The junction had 8 bases not matched to a gene; V was cut back by 6 bases and J by 7 bases. This CDR3 comprises 14 residues. Germline V gene sequence: CDR1 SGHAT, CDR2 FQDESV (reference sequence). The CDR3 DNA follows: TGTGCCAGCAGTCCGGCAGGGGGCCGACAGCCCCAGCATTTT. Translated, it gives CASSPAGGRQPQHF.

The CDR3 DNA follows: TGTGCCAGCAGCCCCCAGAGGGCGGGGTCCTACGAGCAGTACTTC. It is translated as CASSPQRAGSYEQYF. The chain employs TRBV27 and TRBJ2-7, with D perhaps TRBD2 (6 bases). The length of the CDR3 is 15 residues. Germline CDR1 MNHEY, CDR2 SMNVEV (reference sequence). V was trimmed by 6 bases and J by 1 base, leaving 16 bases between them.

The chain uses TRBV4-2 and TRBJ2-5; D is possibly TRBD2 (7 bases). Trimming removed 0 bases at V and 2 bases at J, with 10 bases between. CDR3 length: 15 residues. Germline CDR1 LGHNA, CDR2 YNFKEQ. CDR3 protein: CASSQDRGGQETQYF. The CDR3 DNA sequence: TGTGCCAGCAGCCAAGATAGGGGGGGACAAGAGACCCAGTACTTC.

The rearrangement links TRBV7-9 to TRBJ2-5; TRBD1 matches at 7 bases. V shed 5 bases, J shed 4 bases, and the junction held 13 bases outside the gene matches. The CDR3 spans 16 residues. CDR1 is SEHNR, CDR2 FQNEAQ, per germline (reference sequence). CDR3 in DNA: TGTGCCAGCAGCCTAAACAGGGGTCGTTTGGGAGAGACCCAGTACTTC. It encodes CASSLNRGRLGETQYF.

The CDR3 protein is CASSWRGNTEAFF. The CDR3 DNA is TGTGCCAGCAGCTGGCGGGGAAACACTGAAGCTTTCTTT. The chain uses TRBV27 and TRBJ1-1; D is unresolved. The germline CDR1 and CDR2 sequences are MNHEY and SMNVEV (reference sequence). With 6 bases removed from V and 2 bases from J, the gap between germline ends came to 10 bases. The CDR3 length is 13 residues.

The CDR3 nucleotides read TGTGCCAGCAGTTGGAAGCAGGGGGCCTTCCAGCCCCAGCATTTT. Encoded protein: CASSWKQGAFQPQHF. The J gene is TRBJ1-5, the V gene TRBV27; TRBD1 aligns across 8 bases. The CDR3 runs 15 residues. After removal of 4 bases from V and 7 bases from J, the junction contained 9 bases not matched to a gene. Germline V gene sequence: CDR1 MNHEY, CDR2 SMNVEV (reference sequence).

The genes are TRBV6-4 and TRBJ1-1; perhaps TRBD1 as D (6 bases). This CDR3 has 15 residues. CDR1 and CDR2 from the germline V gene are MRHNA and SNTAGT. Trimming took 3 bases from V and 1 from J, leaving 12 bases between them. CDR3 nucleotide sequence: TGTGCCAGCAGTGAAAAGGGGGACGGGAACACTGAAGCTTTCTTT. This codes for CASSEKGDGNTEAFF.

The chain is built from TRBV4-1 and TRBJ2-1, with TRBD1 matching 8 bases. Per the germline V gene, CDR1 is MGHRA and CDR2 is YSYEKL. V gave up 1 base and J gave up 4 bases; unmatched junction bases: 3. The CDR3 is made up of 15 amino acids. In DNA form, the CDR3 reads TGCGCCAGCAGCCAAGGGCAGGGGGCTTACAATGAGCAGTTCTTC. The encoded protein is CASSQGQGAYNEQFF.

This clone appeared a single time. This sequence joins TRBV13 and TRBJ2-5; 10 nucleotides agree with TRBD2. This CDR3 has 15 residues. Germline V lookup: CDR1 PRHDT, CDR2 FYEKMQ (reference sequence). V shed 5 bases, J shed 2 bases, and the junction held 5 bases outside the gene matches. The CDR3: CASSVAGGPQETQYF. The DNA of the CDR3 is TGTGCCAGCAGCGTAGCGGGGGGACCACAAGAGACCCAGTACTTC.

The CDR3 protein is CASSLELAGAYNEQFF. The CDR3 nucleotides read TGTGCCAGCAGCTTAGAACTAGCGGGGGCGTACAATGAGCAGTTCTTC. The chain joins TRBV7-9 to TRBJ2-1, with TRBD2 matching over 11 bases. Germline-derived CDR1 and CDR2 are SEHNR and FQNEAQ (reference sequence). The trim removed 1 base at V and 4 bases at J, leaving 3 bases unmatched. The CDR3 length is 16 residues.

CDR3 sequence (DNA): TGTGCCAGCGGAGACGGGAGGAACTCCTACAATGAGCAGTTCTTC. Its translation: CASGDGRNSYNEQFF. The chain recombines TRBV13 with TRBJ2-1; TRBD2 matches 7 bases. The CDR3 runs 15 residues. Trimming at V came to 8 bases and at J to 0 bases, leaving 7 bases not matched to a gene. CDR1 is PRHDT and CDR2 is FYEKMQ in the germline V gene (reference sequence).

The chain is built from TRBV27 and TRBJ2-3; 10 bases are shared with TRBD1. From germline, CDR1 is MNHEY and CDR2 SMNVEV (reference sequence). Germline trimming cut 5 bases from V and 6 bases from J; bases unmatched to any gene: 11. CDR3 size: 16 residues. CDR3 coding DNA: TGTGCCAGCAGTCCAAGACAGGGGGCGCTCTCGGATACGCAGTATTTT. The encoded protein is CASSPRQGALSDTQYF.

Regarding this clone: The junction does not match germline at one end; this may be a read error. The sample holds other DNA sequences that translate to the same CDR3. The chain joins TRBV7-8 to TRBJ2-2, with 7 bases that match TRBD2. This CDR3 is built from 16 residues. Germline V gene data show CDR1 as SGHVS and CDR2 as FQNEAQ. The CDR3 sequence: CASSAPSGVNTGELFF. CDR3 DNA: TGTGCCAGCAGCGCGCCCAGCGGGGTAAACACCGGAGAGCTGTTTTTT.

This rearrangement joins TRBV4-1 to TRBJ1-5, with 7 nucleotides matching TRBD1. The CDR3 is made up of 15 amino acids. The germline V gene encodes CDR1 MGHRA and CDR2 YSYEKL. The V and J ends lost 5 bases and 2 bases, in that order; junction bases with no gene match: 6. CDR3 DNA sequence: TGCGCCAGCAGCATCCGACAGGGAGGCAATCAGCCCCAGCATTTT. Protein: CASSIRQGGNQPQHF.

The chain combines TRBV28 with TRBJ2-7; possibly TRBD1 for D (5 bases). Germline V gives CDR1 MDHEN, CDR2 SYDVKM. With 6 bases removed from V and 6 bases from J, the gap between germline ends came to 12 bases. The CDR3 is made up of 12 amino acids. CDR3 DNA sequence: TGTGCCAGCAGCCGTGACAGTGTCGAGCAGTACTTC. Translating gives CASSRDSVEQYF. Full variable domain (remainder filled in from reference TRBV28 and TRBJ2-7): DVKVTQSSRYLVKRTGEKVFLECVQDMDHENMFWYRQDPGLGLRLIYFSYDVKMKEKGDIPEGYSVSREKKERFSLILESASTNQTSMYLCASSRDSVEQYFGPGTRLTVT.

V and J are TRBV5-6 and TRBJ2-7, with unresolved D. The CDR3 loop spans 13 amino acids. Trimming pared 2 bases from V and 2 bases from J, leaving 8 bases between. Germline CDR1 is SGHDT and CDR2 is YYEEEE. CDR3 residues: CASSFSTPYEQYF. CDR3 nucleotides: TGTGCCAGCAGCTTTTCTACTCCCTACGAGCAGTACTTC.

A few counts support this clone. The rearrangement links TRBV27 to TRBJ2-7, with 8 nucleotides matching TRBD2. The CDR3 runs 12 residues. Trimming took 8 bases from V and 7 from J; bases not matched to a gene: 7. CDR1 MNHEY and CDR2 SMNVEV come from the germline V gene (reference sequence). The DNA for the CDR3 is TGTGCCAGCGGACCGGGAGGGAAGGAGCAGTACTTC. Protein product: CASGPGGKEQYF.

V is TRBV28 and J is TRBJ1-2; no clear D gene. The germline CDR1 and CDR2 sequences are MDHEN and SYDVKM. The V and J ends lost 2 bases and 4 bases respectively, with 11 bases between them. The CDR3 is made up of 14 amino acids. CDR3 residues: CASSLGPAAYGYTF. The CDR3 region has the DNA TGTGCCAGCAGTTTAGGCCCAGCTGCCTATGGCTACACCTTC.

The genes are TRBV9 and TRBJ2-7; 8 positions agree with TRBD1. The V and J ends lost 3 bases and 0 bases, in that order; junction bases with no gene match: 5. The germline V gene has CDR1 SGDLS and CDR2 YYNGEE. This CDR3 has 15 amino acids. The CDR3 DNA sequence: TGTGCCAGCAGCGCGACAGGGGCAACCTCCTACGAGCAGTACTTC. It specifies CASSATGATSYEQYF.

By share, this clone counts as medium-sized. The chain links TRBV5-1 to TRBJ2-5, with TRBD2 as a possible D gene (7 bases). The CDR3 extends over 15 amino acids. The V end lost 6 bases, the J end lost 5 bases, and 20 bases lay between the germline ends. Looked up from germline, CDR1 is SGHRS and CDR2 is YFSETQ. CDR3 sequence: CASKVSGGAGETQYF. The CDR3 DNA is TGCGCCAGCAAGGTATCTGGGGGGGCCGGGGAGACCCAGTACTTC.

The chain couples TRBV11-3 to TRBJ2-7, with a tentative D call TRBD2 (5 bases). The CDR3 sequence is 15 residues long. Trimming left V 8 bases short and J 2 bases short, with 19 bases between. The germline V gene encodes CDR1 SGHNT and CDR2 YENEEA. The CDR3 loop reads CASGSLGELAYEQYF. The CDR3 nucleotides are TGTGCCAGCGGTTCCCTCGGGGAATTGGCCTACGAGCAGTACTTC.

J is TRBJ1-2 and V is TRBV7-9, with 10 bases matching TRBD1. Germline CDR1 SEHNR, CDR2 FQNEAQ (reference sequence). J gave up 3 bases and V 5 bases, and 3 bases lay outside the gene matches. This CDR3 spans 14 amino acids. CDR3 amino acids: CASSTGQGDYGYTF. DNA for the CDR3: TGTGCCAGCAGCACCGGACAGGGGGACTATGGCTACACCTTC.

The V gene is TRBV7-8, the J gene TRBJ2-1; no firm D call. Trimming stripped 6 bases from V and 6 bases from J, with 9 bases between. The CDR3 runs to 12 residues. Per the germline V gene, CDR1 is SGHVS and CDR2 is FQNEAQ. CDR3 DNA: TGTGCCAGCAGGAACGTGGGCAATGAGCAGTTCTTC. Translation gives CASRNVGNEQFF.

The DNA of the CDR3 is TGTGCCAGTAGGGACAGCCAAGAGACCCAGTACTTC. Residues: CASRDSQETQYF. V is TRBV19 and J is TRBJ2-5; the D gene is possibly TRBD1 (6 bases). Trimming took off 6 bases at V and 1 base at J, with 6 bases between the two ends. The CDR3 is 12 amino acids. CDR1 and CDR2 from the germline V gene are LNHDA and SQIVND (reference sequence).